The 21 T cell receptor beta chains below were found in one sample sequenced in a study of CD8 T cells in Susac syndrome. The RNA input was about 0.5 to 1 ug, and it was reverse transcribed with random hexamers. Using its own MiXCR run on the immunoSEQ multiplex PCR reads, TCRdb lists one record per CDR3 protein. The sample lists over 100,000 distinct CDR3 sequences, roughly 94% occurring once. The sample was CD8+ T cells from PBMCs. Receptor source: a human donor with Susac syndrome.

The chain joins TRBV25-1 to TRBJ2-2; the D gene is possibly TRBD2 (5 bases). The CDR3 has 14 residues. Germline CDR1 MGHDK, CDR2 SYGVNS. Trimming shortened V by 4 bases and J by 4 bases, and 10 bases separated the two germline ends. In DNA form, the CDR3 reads TGTGCCAGCAGTGTTCCGGGAAGCACCGGGGAGCTGTTTTTT. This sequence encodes CASSVPGSTGELFF.

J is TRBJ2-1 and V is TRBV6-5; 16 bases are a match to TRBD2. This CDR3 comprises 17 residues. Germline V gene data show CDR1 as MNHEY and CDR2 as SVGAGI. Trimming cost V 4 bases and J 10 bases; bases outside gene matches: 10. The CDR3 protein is CASSSPGTSGGAGEQFF. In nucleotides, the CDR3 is TGTGCCAGCAGTTCCCCCGGGACTAGCGGGGGGGCGGGGGAGCAGTTCTTC.

Written as DNA, the CDR3 is TGTGCCAGCAGCTTAGAGGTCAGTTACAATGAGCAGTTCTTC. Amino acid sequence: CASSLEVSYNEQFF. J is TRBJ2-1 and V is TRBV13; D unresolved. CDR1 and CDR2 (germline): PRHDT, FYEKMQ (reference sequence). There are 14 residues in the CDR3. V shed 1 base and J shed 4 bases, with 8 bases lying between them.

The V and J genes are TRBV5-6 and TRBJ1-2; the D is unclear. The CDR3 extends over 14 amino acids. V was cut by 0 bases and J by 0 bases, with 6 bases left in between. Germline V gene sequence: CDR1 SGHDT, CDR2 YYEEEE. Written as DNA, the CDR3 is TGTGCCAGCAGCTTGGGATCGTCTAACTATGGCTACACCTTC. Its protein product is CASSLGSSNYGYTF.

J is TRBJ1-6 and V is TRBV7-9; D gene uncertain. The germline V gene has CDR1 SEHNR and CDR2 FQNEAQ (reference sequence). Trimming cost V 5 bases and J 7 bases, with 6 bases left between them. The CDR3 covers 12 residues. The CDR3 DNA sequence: TGTGCCAGCAGCCCGGCGAATTCACCCCTCCACTTT. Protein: CASSPANSPLHF.

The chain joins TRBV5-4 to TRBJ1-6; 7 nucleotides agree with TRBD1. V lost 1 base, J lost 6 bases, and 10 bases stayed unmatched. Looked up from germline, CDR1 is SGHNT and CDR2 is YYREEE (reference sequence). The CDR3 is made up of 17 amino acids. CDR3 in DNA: TGTGCCAGCAGCTTGTATTCCGGGACAGCATTTAATTCACCCCTCCACTTT. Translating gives CASSLYSGTAFNSPLHF. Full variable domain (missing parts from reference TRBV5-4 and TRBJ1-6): ETGVTQSPTHLIKTRGQQVTLRCSSQSGHNTVSWYQQALGQGPQFIFQYYREEENGRGNFPPRFSGLQFPNYSSELNVNALELDDSALYLCASSLYSGTAFNSPLHFGNGTRLTVT.

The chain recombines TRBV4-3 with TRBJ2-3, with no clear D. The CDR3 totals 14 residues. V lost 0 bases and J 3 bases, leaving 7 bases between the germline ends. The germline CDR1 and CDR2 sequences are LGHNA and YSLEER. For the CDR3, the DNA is TGCGCCAGCAGCCAAGATGGGATGACAGATACGCAGTATTTT. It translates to CASSQDGMTDTQYF.

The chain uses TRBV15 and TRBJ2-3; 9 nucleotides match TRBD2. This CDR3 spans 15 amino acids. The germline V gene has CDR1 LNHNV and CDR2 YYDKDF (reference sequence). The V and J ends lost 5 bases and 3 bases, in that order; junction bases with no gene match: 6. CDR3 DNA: TGTGCCACCAGCGGTGCCACTAGCGGGACAGATACGCAGTATTTT. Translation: CATSGATSGTDTQYF.

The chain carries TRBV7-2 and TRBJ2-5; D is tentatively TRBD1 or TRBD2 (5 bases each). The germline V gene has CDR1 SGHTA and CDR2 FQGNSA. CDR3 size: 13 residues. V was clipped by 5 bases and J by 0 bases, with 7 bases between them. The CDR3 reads CASSTGHQETQYF. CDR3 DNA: TGTGCCAGCAGCACGGGGCACCAAGAGACCCAGTACTTC.

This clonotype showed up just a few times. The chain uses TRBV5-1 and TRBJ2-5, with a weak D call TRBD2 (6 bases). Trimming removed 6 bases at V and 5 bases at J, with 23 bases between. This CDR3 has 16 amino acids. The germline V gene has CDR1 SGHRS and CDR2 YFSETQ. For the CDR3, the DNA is TGCGCCAGCACTTTCTCCGGAGGCGGGGTAGGGGAGACCCAGTACTTC. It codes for CASTFSGGGVGETQYF.

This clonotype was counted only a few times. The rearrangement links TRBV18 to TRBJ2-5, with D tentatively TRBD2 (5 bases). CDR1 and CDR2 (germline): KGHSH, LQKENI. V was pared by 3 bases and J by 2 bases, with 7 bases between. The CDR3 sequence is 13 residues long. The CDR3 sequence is CASSPSGQETQYF. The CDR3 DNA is TGTGCCAGCTCACCGTCGGGGCAAGAGACCCAGTACTTC.

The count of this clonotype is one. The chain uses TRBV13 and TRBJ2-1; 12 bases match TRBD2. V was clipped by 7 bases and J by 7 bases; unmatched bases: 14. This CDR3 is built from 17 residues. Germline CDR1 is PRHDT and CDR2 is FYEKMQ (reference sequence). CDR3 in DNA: TGTGCCAGCACGCCGACTAGCGGGGGCTTCCGGGGGAATGAGCAGTTCTTC. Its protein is CASTPTSGGFRGNEQFF.

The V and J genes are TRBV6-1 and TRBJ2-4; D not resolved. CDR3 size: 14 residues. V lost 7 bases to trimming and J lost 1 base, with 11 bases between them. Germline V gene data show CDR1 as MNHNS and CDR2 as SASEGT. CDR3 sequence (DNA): TGTGCCAGCACCCTGCACCCGGCCAAAAACATTCAGTACTTC. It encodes CASTLHPAKNIQYF.

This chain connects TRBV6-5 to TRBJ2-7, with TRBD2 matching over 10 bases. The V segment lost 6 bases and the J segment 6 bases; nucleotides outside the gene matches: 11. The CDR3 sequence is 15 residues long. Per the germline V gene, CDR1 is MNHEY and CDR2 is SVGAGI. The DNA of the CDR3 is TGTGCCAGCAGCTTTGCAGCGGGGGGGAACAGCGAGCAGTACTTC. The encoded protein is CASSFAAGGNSEQYF.

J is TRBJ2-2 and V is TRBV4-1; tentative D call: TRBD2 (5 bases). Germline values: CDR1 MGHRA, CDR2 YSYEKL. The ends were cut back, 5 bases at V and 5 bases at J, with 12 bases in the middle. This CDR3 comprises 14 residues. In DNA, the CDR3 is TGCGCCAGCAGCTACGGGGTTGGAACCGGGGAGCTGTTTTTT. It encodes CASSYGVGTGELFF.

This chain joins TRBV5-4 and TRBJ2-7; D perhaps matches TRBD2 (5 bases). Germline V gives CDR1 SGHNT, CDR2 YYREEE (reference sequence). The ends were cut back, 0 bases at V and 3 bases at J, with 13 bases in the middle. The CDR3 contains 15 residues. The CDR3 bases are TGTGCCAGCAGCTTGGAGGATTTCGGGGACTACGAGCAGTACTTC. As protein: CASSLEDFGDYEQYF.

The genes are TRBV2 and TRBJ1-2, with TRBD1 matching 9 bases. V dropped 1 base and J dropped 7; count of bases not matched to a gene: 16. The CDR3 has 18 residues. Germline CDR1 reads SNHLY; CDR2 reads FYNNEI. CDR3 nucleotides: TGTGCCAGCAGTGAAGAGGGCCTAGAAGACAGGGGGAGGGGTGGCTACACCTTC. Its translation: CASSEEGLEDRGRGGYTF.

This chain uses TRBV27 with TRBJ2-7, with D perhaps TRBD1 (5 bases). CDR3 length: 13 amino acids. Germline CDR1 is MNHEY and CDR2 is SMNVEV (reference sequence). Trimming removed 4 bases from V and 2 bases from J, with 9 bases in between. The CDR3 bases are TGTGCCAGCAGTTGGGGCGTTCCCTACGAGCAGTACTTC. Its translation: CASSWGVPYEQYF.

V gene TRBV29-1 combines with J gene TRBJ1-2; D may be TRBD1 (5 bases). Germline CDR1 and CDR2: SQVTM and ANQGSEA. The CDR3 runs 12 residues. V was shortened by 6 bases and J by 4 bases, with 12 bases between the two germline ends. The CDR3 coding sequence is TGCAGCGTAGTAGGGACGGCCTATGGCTACACCTTC. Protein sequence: CSVVGTAYGYTF.

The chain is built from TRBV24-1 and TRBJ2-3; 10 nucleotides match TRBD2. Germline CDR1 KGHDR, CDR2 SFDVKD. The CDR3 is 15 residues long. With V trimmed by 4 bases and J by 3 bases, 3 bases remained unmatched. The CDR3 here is CATSESGGATDTQYF. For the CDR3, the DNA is TGTGCCACCAGTGAGAGCGGGGGGGCAACAGATACGCAGTATTTT.

DNA of the CDR3: TGTGCCAGTAGTATAAAGTCAGGGGTTCATGAGCAGTTCTTC. This encodes CASSIKSGVHEQFF. The V gene is TRBV19, the J gene TRBJ2-1; D is possibly TRBD1 (6 bases). CDR3 size: 14 residues. Trimming removed 2 bases from V and 8 bases from J, with 13 bases in between. From germline, CDR1 is LNHDA and CDR2 SQIVND (reference sequence).